The 10 T cell receptor beta chains below come from one sample, sequenced in a study of cytomegalovirus exposure and HLA in healthy donors. Both 60 Vbeta primers and 13 Jbeta primers went into the PCR. The data were produced by immunoSEQ multiplex PCR, yet TCRdb's version contains in-frame clones alone and is incomplete. There are 130,000 or so clones in the sample; roughly 80% occur only once, and under 1.5% lies in the top ten. Sequenced material: PBMCs. The receptors shown here come from a female donor in good health and CMV-seronegative.

The rearrangement links TRBV10-3 to TRBJ2-1; 7 bases line up with TRBD2. The CDR3 contains 14 residues. V trimming: 2 bases; J trimming: 6 bases; junction bases outside the gene matches: 4. CDR1 is ENHRY and CDR2 is SYGVKD in the germline V gene. The CDR3 bases are TGTGCCATCAGTGAGCCGGGAGGCCCCAATGAGCAGTTCTTC. It translates to CAISEPGGPNEQFF.

CDR3 loop: CASSRRGAQETQYF. The CDR3 DNA reads as TGTGCCAGTAGCCGTAGGGGTGCACAAGAGACCCAGTACTTC. The chain has TRBV19 and TRBJ2-5; tentative D call: TRBD1 (5 bases). This CDR3 has 14 amino acids. Between the trimmed V and J ends, which lost 6 bases and 2 bases, there was a span of 13 bases. Germline-derived CDR1 and CDR2 are LNHDA and SQIVND (reference sequence).

This rearrangement joins TRBV5-6 to TRBJ2-3; D is undetermined. The CDR3 totals 12 residues. CDR1 is SGHDT, CDR2 YYEEEE, per germline. V was shortened by 4 bases and J by 2 bases, with 5 bases between the two germline ends. CDR3 in DNA: TGTGCCAGCAGCCTCTACACAGATACGCAGTATTTT. It encodes CASSLYTDTQYF.

This rearrangement joins TRBV13 to TRBJ2-7, with 11 bases fitting TRBD2. Per germline, CDR1 PRHDT and CDR2 FYEKMQ (reference sequence). This CDR3 is 15 amino acids long. Trimming removed 5 bases from V and 6 bases from J; junction bases left unmatched: 9. The CDR3 is CASSHSSGRISEQYF. The DNA for the CDR3 is TGTGCCAGCAGCCATTCTAGCGGGAGGATTAGCGAGCAGTACTTC.

The chain carries TRBV19 and TRBJ2-7; unclear D gene. Germline loops: CDR1 LNHDA, CDR2 SQIVND (reference sequence). Trimming took off 1 base at V and 6 bases at J, with 10 bases between the two ends. The length of the CDR3 is 13 residues. The CDR3 loop reads CASSIVSGGEQYF. The CDR3, as DNA: TGTGCCAGTAGTATAGTATCGGGTGGCGAGCAGTACTTC.

The rearrangement links TRBV7-9 to TRBJ2-1; a possible D gene is TRBD1 (5 bases). Germline V gene lookup returns CDR1 SEHNR and CDR2 FQNEAQ (reference sequence). Deletions cut 1 base from V and 5 bases from J, with 9 bases between. The CDR3 extends over 14 amino acids. The CDR3 sequence is CASSLEGYHNEQFF. DNA for the CDR3: TGTGCCAGCAGCTTAGAGGGGTACCACAATGAGCAGTTCTTC.

The J gene is TRBJ1-4, the V gene TRBV19; D is undetermined. V lost 5 bases and J 7 bases, leaving 8 bases between the germline ends. Germline V gives CDR1 LNHDA, CDR2 SQIVND (reference sequence). The CDR3 covers 12 residues. The CDR3 bases are TGTGCCAGTAGTCATTCGGGTGAAAAACTGTTTTTT. This sequence encodes CASSHSGEKLFF.

The chain combines TRBV30 with TRBJ1-5; D ambiguous. V gave up 0 bases and J gave up 4 bases, with 7 bases separating them. Germline V lookup: CDR1 GTSNPN, CDR2 SVGIG (reference sequence). The CDR3 extends over 13 amino acids. Here the CDR3 reads CAWSVSGNQPQHF. DNA of the CDR3: TGTGCCTGGAGTGTATCAGGAAATCAGCCCCAGCATTTT.

V and J are TRBV27 and TRBJ2-3; D possibly corresponds to TRBD2 (5 bases). The CDR3 spans 15 residues. The ends were cut back, 3 bases at V and 0 bases at J, with 10 bases in the middle. Looked up from germline, CDR1 is MNHEY and CDR2 is SMNVEV (reference sequence). CDR3 amino acids: CASSFWAGSTDTQYF. CDR3 in DNA: TGTGCCAGCAGTTTTTGGGCGGGCAGCACAGATACGCAGTATTTT.

The genes are TRBV27 and TRBJ2-3; 7 positions agree with TRBD1. CDR1 is MNHEY and CDR2 is SMNVEV in the germline V gene (reference sequence). This CDR3 is built from 15 residues. V was pared by 8 bases and J by 5 bases, with 13 bases of the junction left unmatched. The CDR3 protein is CASSKQGISGDTQYF. The CDR3 DNA reads as TGTGCCAGCTCGAAACAGGGGATATCGGGAGATACGCAGTATTTT.